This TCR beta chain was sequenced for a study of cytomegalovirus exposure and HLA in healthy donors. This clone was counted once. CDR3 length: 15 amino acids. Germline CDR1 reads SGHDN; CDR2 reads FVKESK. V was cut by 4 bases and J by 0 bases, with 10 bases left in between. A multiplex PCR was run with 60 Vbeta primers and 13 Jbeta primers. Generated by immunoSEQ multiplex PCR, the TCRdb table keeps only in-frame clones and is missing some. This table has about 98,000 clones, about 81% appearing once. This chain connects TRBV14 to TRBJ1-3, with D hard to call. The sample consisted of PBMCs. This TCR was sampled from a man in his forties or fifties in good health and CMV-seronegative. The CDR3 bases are TGTGCCAGCAGCCCGGGGTACGACTCTGGAAACACCATATATTTT. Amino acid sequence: CASSPGYDSGNTIYF.